Following are 31 T cell receptor beta chains from one sample sequenced in a study of radiotherapy plus CTLA-4 blockade in lung cancer. TCRdb keeps only in-frame clones here, not all; method: immunoSEQ multiplex PCR. This table holds 85,000 to 120,000 clones, about 83% found once. Sequenced here: peripheral blood, sampled from a patient treated with radiotherapy plus ipilimumab. The receptors were gathered from a human donor with non-small cell lung cancer that progressed on radiotherapy plus ipilimumab. Some clones in this sample may be carry-over from other donors' samples.

The CDR3 bases are TGTGCCACCAGCAGGGGAGGGACAACGAACACCGGGGAGCTGTTTTTT. Translation: CATSRGGTTNTGELFF. The genes are TRBV15 and TRBJ2-2; D is possibly TRBD2 (7 bases). Germline values: CDR1 LNHNV, CDR2 YYDKDF (reference sequence). This CDR3 is built from 16 residues. V gave up 3 bases and J gave up 0 bases, with 11 bases separating them.

V gene TRBV7-9 combines with J gene TRBJ1-5; D not certain. From germline, CDR1 is SEHNR and CDR2 FQNEAQ (reference sequence). Trimming left V 2 bases short and J 3 bases short, with 8 bases between. The CDR3 sequence is 14 residues long. As DNA, the CDR3 is TGTGCCAGCAGCTTATCTTCGACCAATCAGCCCCAGCATTTT. Amino acid sequence: CASSLSSTNQPQHF.

This clone was seen just once. This chain uses TRBV9 with TRBJ1-1, with a weak D call TRBD1 (5 bases). The V end was cut by 4 bases, the J end by 8 bases, with 18 bases between. CDR3 length: 14 amino acids. CDR1 and CDR2 from the germline V gene are SGDLS and YYNGEE. DNA of the CDR3: TGTGCCAGCAGCCCCCAGACAGCAATAACCGAAGCTTTCTTT. It specifies CASSPQTAITEAFF.

The table lists this clone with a few counts. CDR3 sequence: CASSLNPGTGLEQYF. The CDR3 region has the DNA TGCGCCAGCAGTCTGAACCCCGGGACAGGCCTTGAGCAGTACTTC. The chain has TRBV10-1 and TRBJ2-7, with TRBD1 matching 8 bases. The ends lost 5 bases at V and 7 bases at J; junction bases unmatched: 13. The germline CDR1 and CDR2 sequences are WNHNN and SYGVQD (reference sequence). CDR3 length: 15 amino acids.

This clone was recorded only once. The V call is TRBV6-5, the J call TRBJ2-5; maybe TRBD2 (6 bases). Looked up from germline, CDR1 is MNHEY and CDR2 is SVGAGI. Trimming left V 2 bases short and J 0 bases short, with 13 bases between. The CDR3 runs to 16 residues. CDR3 loop: CASSYSGFGYQETQYF. Written as DNA, the CDR3 is TGTGCCAGCAGTTACAGCGGGTTTGGGTACCAAGAGACCCAGTACTTC.

The J gene is TRBJ2-7, the V gene TRBV23-1; the D call may be TRBD1 or TRBD2 (5 bases each). TRBV23-1 counts as an open reading frame of uncertain function. This CDR3 has 17 residues. Trimming removed 2 bases from V and 4 bases from J, with 21 bases in between. The CDR3 reads CASSQTGAWSVGYEQYF. The CDR3 DNA reads as TGCGCCAGCAGTCAAACCGGGGCATGGAGCGTGGGGTACGAGCAGTACTTC.

J is TRBJ2-3 and V is TRBV13, with a weak D call TRBD2 (5 bases). CDR3 length: 16 residues. The germline V gene encodes CDR1 PRHDT and CDR2 FYEKMQ (reference sequence). The germline V and J ends were trimmed by 3 bases and 1 base, with 14 bases remaining between them. The CDR3 sequence is CASSLSPGWGTDTQYF. Written as DNA, the CDR3 is TGTGCCAGCAGCTTGAGTCCGGGGTGGGGCACAGATACGCAGTATTTT.

The CDR3 loop is CASKLRGTTLYEQYF. The CDR3 DNA reads TGTGCCAGCAAACTTCGCGGGACAACCCTTTACGAGCAGTACTTC. The chain recombines TRBV27 with TRBJ2-7; the D gene could be TRBD1 or TRBD2 (6 bases each). Germline lookup yields CDR1 MNHEY and CDR2 SMNVEV (reference sequence). V was shortened by 7 bases and J by 4 bases, with 20 bases between the two germline ends. The CDR3 runs 15 residues.

V and J are TRBV6-1 and TRBJ1-5; a possible D gene is TRBD1 (5 bases). Germline CDR1 and CDR2: MNHNS and SASEGT. The V end was cut by 6 bases, the J end by 9 bases, with 15 bases between. The CDR3 is 13 residues long. The CDR3 reads CASSDQGISPQHF. CDR3 sequence (DNA): TGTGCCAGCAGCGACCAGGGAATCTCGCCCCAGCATTTT.

J is TRBJ1-1 and V is TRBV30, with 10 bases identical to TRBD1. V was clipped by 3 bases and J by 5 bases; unmatched bases: 6. The CDR3 extends over 14 amino acids. Germline values: CDR1 GTSNPN, CDR2 SVGIG (reference sequence). DNA for the CDR3: TGTGCCTGGAGCAGGGACAGGGGCAGGACTGAAGCTTTCTTT. Translation gives CAWSRDRGRTEAFF.

The V and J genes are TRBV19 and TRBJ2-4; D is unclear. Germline-derived CDR1 and CDR2 are LNHDA and SQIVND (reference sequence). Trimming took off 1 base at V and 7 bases at J, with 11 bases between the two ends. The CDR3 is made up of 14 amino acids. This chain's CDR3 is CASSIGGSRNIQYF. The CDR3 DNA reads TGTGCCAGTAGTATAGGTGGTAGTAGGAACATTCAGTACTTC.

This chain joins TRBV5-6 and TRBJ1-4, with D possibly being TRBD1 (5 bases). The length of the CDR3 is 13 residues. The germline V gene encodes CDR1 SGHDT and CDR2 YYEEEE. Trimming cost V 0 bases and J 8 bases, with 8 bases left between them. The DNA for the CDR3 is TGTGCCAGCAGCTTGGACGGGGCGGAAAAACTGTTTTTT. Protein product: CASSLDGAEKLFF.

CDR3 nucleotides: TGCAGCGTTGAACAACAGGGGAACACTGAAGCTTTCTTT. It encodes CSVEQQGNTEAFF. The chain employs TRBV29-1 and TRBJ1-1; D is possibly TRBD1 (6 bases). V gave up 2 bases and J gave up 1 base, with 8 bases separating them. The CDR3 spans 13 residues. The V gene's germline CDR1 is SQVTM and CDR2 ANQGSEA. Using reference TRBV29-1 and TRBJ1-1 for the parts outside the CDR3, the full variable domain is SAVISQKPSRDICQRGTSLTIQCQVDSQVTMMFWYRQQPGQSLTLIATANQGSEATYESGFVIDKFPISRPNLTFSTLTVSNMSPEDSSIYLCSVEQQGNTEAFFGQGTRLTVV.

In DNA form, the CDR3 reads TGTGCCACCAGCAGCGGGACTAGCGGGGGTTACGAGCAGTACTTC. This sequence encodes CATSSGTSGGYEQYF. The chain couples TRBV15 to TRBJ2-7, with 14 bases lining up with TRBD2. Germline values: CDR1 LNHNV, CDR2 YYDKDF (reference sequence). Trimming took 3 bases from V and 4 from J; bases not matched to a gene: 2. This CDR3 has 15 residues.

The chain carries TRBV6-5 and TRBJ2-1; D is undetermined. The CDR3 length is 12 residues. V lost 5 bases and J lost 9, with 11 bases in between. CDR1 and CDR2 (germline): MNHEY, SVGAGI. CDR3 loop: CASSRVGFEQFF. The CDR3 DNA sequence: TGTGCCAGCAGTCGTGTGGGTTTTGAGCAGTTCTTC.

This chain uses TRBV6-1 with TRBJ2-7; a possible D gene is TRBD1 (5 bases). Deletions cut 5 bases from V and 3 bases from J, with 8 bases between. CDR3 length: 12 amino acids. CDR1 is MNHNS and CDR2 is SASEGT in the germline V gene. In nucleotides, the CDR3 is TGTGCCAGCAGTACCCAGGGCTACGAGCAGTACTTC. It codes for CASSTQGYEQYF.

The V and J genes are TRBV5-1 and TRBJ2-5, with TRBD2 identical over 9 bases. This CDR3 spans 16 amino acids. CDR1 and CDR2 (germline): SGHRS, YFSETQ. With 3 bases clipped from V and 5 bases from J, the junction kept 11 bases outside the gene matches. The CDR3 nucleotides read TGCGCCAGCAGCTCCTTAGGCGCGGGGGGGCAGGAGACCCAGTACTTC. Amino acid sequence: CASSSLGAGGQETQYF.

This clone was detected only a few times. The chain has TRBV5-1 and TRBJ1-1; D is unclear. Germline CDR1 SGHRS, CDR2 YFSETQ. CDR3 length equals 14 residues. V was pared by 4 bases and J by 1 base, with 11 bases between. The CDR3 coding sequence is TGCGCCAGCAGCCAAACCCGGGGGAACACTGAAGCTTTCTTT. Protein product: CASSQTRGNTEAFF.

In the case of this clone: At the DNA level, this CDR3 is encoded by other sequences in the same sample as well. The chain recombines TRBV5-1 with TRBJ1-4; possibly TRBD1 for D (6 bases). Trimming took off 3 bases at V and 7 bases at J, with 13 bases between the two ends. Germline CDR1 is SGHRS and CDR2 is YFSETQ. The CDR3 is 14 amino acids. The CDR3 sequence: CASSSRGGGEKLFF. DNA for the CDR3: TGCGCCAGCAGCTCCCGGGGGGGCGGTGAAAAACTGTTTTTT.

The gene calls are TRBV6-1 and TRBJ2-7; D may correspond to TRBD1 or TRBD2 (5 bases each). The V end was cut by 5 bases, the J end by 2 bases, with 16 bases between. The CDR3 is made up of 15 amino acids. CDR1 and CDR2 (germline): MNHNS, SASEGT. The CDR3 DNA follows: TGTGCCAGCAGTCTCCGGGACGATGTACCCTACGAGCAGTACTTC. Translated: CASSLRDDVPYEQYF.

The rearrangement uses TRBV12-5 and TRBJ1-1; 7 bases align to TRBD1. J lost 4 bases, V lost 5 bases, and 10 bases had no gene match. The CDR3 totals 15 residues. In germline, CDR1 is LGHNT, CDR2 FRNRAP. DNA for the CDR3: TGTGCTAGTGGTACCAGCCCCACAGGGGTCACTGAAGCTTTCTTT. Translated, it gives CASGTSPTGVTEAFF.

The chain couples TRBV7-9 to TRBJ1-2, with 7 bases aligning to TRBD1. The germline CDR1 and CDR2 sequences are SEHNR and FQNEAQ (reference sequence). The CDR3 is 15 amino acids. Trimming cost V 5 bases and J 0 bases; bases outside gene matches: 6. In nucleotides, the CDR3 is TGTGCCAGCAGCAGACTCAGGGGGTCTAACTATGGCTACACCTTC. Its translation is CASSRLRGSNYGYTF.

The CDR3 is CASRQGQGSNEKLFF. The CDR3 DNA sequence: TGTGCCAGCAGACAAGGACAGGGGAGTAATGAAAAACTGTTTTTT. This chain connects TRBV7-9 to TRBJ1-4; 9 bases agree with TRBD1. V trimming: 6 bases; J trimming: 4 bases; junction bases outside the gene matches: 6. This CDR3 is built from 15 residues. In germline, CDR1 is SEHNR, CDR2 FQNEAQ (reference sequence).

Details on this clone: Its ends do not fully match the called genes, so a read error is possible. J is TRBJ2-3 and V is TRBV7-9; possibly TRBD1 or TRBD2 for D (5 bases each). CDR3 length: 14 amino acids. CDR1 is SEHNR, CDR2 FQNEAQ, per germline (reference sequence). The CDR3 region is CATLGARSTDTQYF. CDR3 coding DNA: TGCGCGACGCTCGGGGCGAGGAGCACAGATACGCAGTATTTT.

This clone turned up a few times. This rearrangement joins TRBV7-2 to TRBJ2-7; D could derive from TRBD1 or TRBD2 (5 bases each). This CDR3 comprises 18 residues. Trimming left V 4 bases short and J 1 base short, with 23 bases between. Germline V lookup: CDR1 SGHTA, CDR2 FQGNSA. CDR3 sequence (DNA): TGTGCCAGCAGCTCCCCGGGACCCGAACGCGTCTATTCCTACGAGCAGTACTTC. Its translation is CASSSPGPERVYSYEQYF.

The chain combines TRBV19 with TRBJ1-1; D is uncertain. Germline lookup yields CDR1 LNHDA and CDR2 SQIVND (reference sequence). The germline V and J ends were trimmed by 5 bases and 4 bases, with 14 bases remaining between them. This CDR3 has 14 amino acids. CDR3 DNA sequence: TGTGCCAGTAGTCCTATGGGAATAGGCACTGAAGCTTTCTTT. Translating gives CASSPMGIGTEAFF.

This chain joins TRBV18 and TRBJ1-2; 9 positions agree with TRBD1. Germline trimming cut 1 base from V and 4 bases from J; bases unmatched to any gene: 1. This CDR3 region has 14 residues. CDR1 KGHSH and CDR2 LQKENI come from the germline V gene. CDR3 nucleotide sequence: TGTGCCAGCTCACCACAGGGACAGGGCTATGGCTACACCTTC. Translating gives CASSPQGQGYGYTF.

V usage is TRBV10-3 and J usage is TRBJ2-3; TRBD2 matches 10 bases. CDR3 length equals 15 residues. V dropped 7 bases and J dropped 5; count of bases not matched to a gene: 9. Germline lookup yields CDR1 ENHRY and CDR2 SYGVKD. The CDR3 loop is CAIIQRGGRKDTQYF. CDR3 nucleotides: TGTGCCATCATCCAGCGGGGGGGCCGGAAAGATACGCAGTATTTT.

The chain has TRBV11-2 and TRBJ2-5; D is unclear. The DNA end lines up better with TRBJ2-7; the J call may be wrong. Germline lookup yields CDR1 SGHAT and CDR2 FQNNGV. The CDR3 loop spans 12 amino acids. CDR3 in amino acids: CASSLDRYEQYF. Here the CDR3 DNA reads TGTGCCAGCAGCTTAGATCGCTACGAGCAGTACTTC.

DNA for the CDR3: TGTGCCAGCAGCTTAGTTTACAATGAGCAGTTCTTC. It is translated as CASSLVYNEQFF. The V call is TRBV7-2, the J call TRBJ2-1; D remains ambiguous. The germline CDR1 and CDR2 sequences are SGHTA and FQGNSA. There are 12 residues in the CDR3. V lost 1 base and J 4 bases, leaving 2 bases between the germline ends.

V and J are TRBV29-1 and TRBJ2-2; 8 bases agree with TRBD1. The CDR3 contains 13 residues. Unmatched junction bases numbered 4, after V lost 5 bases and J lost 5 bases. Germline loops: CDR1 SQVTM, CDR2 ANQGSEA. The CDR3 is CSVRTGRTGELFF. CDR3 sequence (DNA): TGCAGCGTTAGGACAGGGCGAACCGGGGAGCTGTTTTTT.